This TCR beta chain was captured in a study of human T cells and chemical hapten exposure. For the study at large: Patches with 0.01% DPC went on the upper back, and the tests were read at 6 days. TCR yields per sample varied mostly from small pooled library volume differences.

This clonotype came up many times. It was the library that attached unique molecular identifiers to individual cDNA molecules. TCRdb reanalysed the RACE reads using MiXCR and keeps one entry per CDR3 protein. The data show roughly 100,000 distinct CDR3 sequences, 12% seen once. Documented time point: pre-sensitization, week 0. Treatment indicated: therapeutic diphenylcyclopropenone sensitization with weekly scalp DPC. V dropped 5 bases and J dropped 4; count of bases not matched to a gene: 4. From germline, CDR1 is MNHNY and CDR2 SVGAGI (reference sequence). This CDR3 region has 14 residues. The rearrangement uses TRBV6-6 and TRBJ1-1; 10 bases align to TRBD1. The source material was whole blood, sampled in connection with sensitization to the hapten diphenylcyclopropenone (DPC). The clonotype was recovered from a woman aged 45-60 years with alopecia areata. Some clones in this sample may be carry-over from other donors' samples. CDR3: CASSLDRGSTEAFF. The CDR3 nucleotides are TGTGCCAGCAGTCTGGACAGGGGGTCCACTGAAGCTTTCTTT.